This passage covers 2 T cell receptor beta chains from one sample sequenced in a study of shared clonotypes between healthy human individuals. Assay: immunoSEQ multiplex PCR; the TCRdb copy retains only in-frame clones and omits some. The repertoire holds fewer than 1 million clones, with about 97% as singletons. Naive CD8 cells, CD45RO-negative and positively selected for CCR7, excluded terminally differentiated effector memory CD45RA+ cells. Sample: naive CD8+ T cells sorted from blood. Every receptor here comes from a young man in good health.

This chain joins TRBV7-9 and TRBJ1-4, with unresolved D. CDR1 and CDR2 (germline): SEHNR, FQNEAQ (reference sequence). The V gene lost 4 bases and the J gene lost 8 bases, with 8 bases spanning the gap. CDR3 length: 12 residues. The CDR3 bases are TGTGCCAGCAGCTCCGTCGGCGAAAAACTGTTTTTT. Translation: CASSSVGEKLFF.

As DNA, the CDR3 is TGTGCCAGCAGCCCCCGGACTAGCGGAGATACCGGGGAGCTGTTTTTT. Translation gives CASSPRTSGDTGELFF. The chain carries TRBV11-3 and TRBJ2-2, with TRBD2 matching over 10 bases. Germline V lookup: CDR1 SGHNT, CDR2 YENEEA. CDR3 length: 16 residues. J was trimmed by 5 bases and V by 5 bases; bases with no gene match: 8.